The 9 T cell receptor beta chains listed next were all sequenced from one sample in a study of blood T cells in healthy people across ages. PCR was performed a second time for 7 to 11 cycles using a sample-barcoded 5' primer and a J-beta primer mix. TCRdb reprocessed the 5' RACE reads with MiXCR, giving one entry per CDR3 protein. The repertoire holds around 780,000 distinct CDR3 sequences, with around three fifths as singletons. The sample consisted of blood. These receptors all stem from a man aged 40-49 years in good health.

The chain is built from TRBV6-5 and TRBJ2-4, with D maybe TRBD1 (7 bases). The V end was cut by 7 bases, the J end by 6 bases, with 22 bases between. The CDR3 consists of 16 residues. Germline V gene sequence: CDR1 MNHEY, CDR2 SVGAGI. CDR3: CASTSKGAQGGNIQYF. The CDR3 nucleotides are TGTGCCAGCACCTCCAAAGGGGCCCAGGGGGGAAACATTCAGTACTTC.

The chain employs TRBV9 and TRBJ2-3; 8 positions agree with TRBD2. The CDR3 has 16 residues. V shed 0 bases and J 0 bases; nucleotides not matched to a gene: 3. From germline, CDR1 is SGDLS and CDR2 YYNGEE. CDR3: CASSVDSGDSTDTQYF. CDR3 nucleotide sequence: TGTGCCAGCAGCGTAGATAGCGGGGACAGCACAGATACGCAGTATTTT.

V usage is TRBV7-2 and J usage is TRBJ1-1; D gene unclear. The CDR3 has 13 residues. The V end was cut by 5 bases, the J end by 3 bases, with 10 bases between. CDR1 and CDR2 (germline): SGHTA, FQGNSA. In nucleotides, the CDR3 is TGTGCCAGCAGCGCAATTCGAGACACTGAAGCTTTCTTT. It translates to CASSAIRDTEAFF.

The chain recombines TRBV9 with TRBJ2-5, with TRBD1 matching over 7 bases. V shed 0 bases, J shed 2 bases, and the junction held 1 base outside the gene matches. Per the germline V gene, CDR1 is SGDLS and CDR2 is YYNGEE. The CDR3 is 14 amino acids. The CDR3 region has the DNA TGTGCCAGCAGCGTAGGGGACAGACAAGAGACCCAGTACTTC. It specifies CASSVGDRQETQYF.

This rearrangement joins TRBV30 to TRBJ1-6; D is unclear. The germline V gene encodes CDR1 GTSNPN and CDR2 SVGIG (reference sequence). V lost 1 base and J lost 7, with 11 bases in between. The CDR3 length is 14 residues. CDR3: CAWSGAEINSPLHF. As DNA, the CDR3 is TGTGCCTGGAGTGGGGCCGAGATCAATTCACCCCTCCACTTT.

At least ten counts were recorded for this clonotype. This chain connects TRBV27 to TRBJ2-2; 10 nucleotides match TRBD2. With V trimmed by 3 bases and J by 0 bases, 4 bases remained unmatched. Germline CDR1 reads MNHEY; CDR2 reads SMNVEV (reference sequence). This CDR3 has 17 amino acids. The CDR3 nucleotides are TGTGCCAGCAGTTTTATTGGACTAGCGGCGAACACCGGGGAGCTGTTTTTT. Amino acid sequence: CASSFIGLAANTGELFF.

There are a few counts of this clonotype. V usage is TRBV27 and J usage is TRBJ1-4, with D maybe TRBD1 (5 bases). V was clipped by 5 bases and J by 0 bases, with 10 bases between them. The CDR3 is 15 residues long. Germline CDR1 is MNHEY and CDR2 is SMNVEV (reference sequence). This CDR3 is CASSPRGATNEKLFF. DNA for the CDR3: TGTGCCAGCAGTCCGCGGGGGGCAACTAATGAAAAACTGTTTTTT.

The CDR3 bases are TGTGCCAGCAGCTCTCATTTAGCGGGACGGTGGAACATTCAGTACTTC. Translation gives CASSSHLAGRWNIQYF. The V call is TRBV7-2, the J call TRBJ2-4, with 8 bases lining up with TRBD2. The CDR3 extends over 16 amino acids. V shed 4 bases, J shed 7 bases, and the junction held 12 bases outside the gene matches. Per the germline V gene, CDR1 is SGHTA and CDR2 is FQGNSA.

The chain joins TRBV2 to TRBJ1-2, with D perhaps matching TRBD1 (6 bases). Germline V gene data show CDR1 as SNHLY and CDR2 as FYNNEI. V was pared by 4 bases and J by 3 bases, with 12 bases between. This CDR3 has 14 residues. Here the CDR3 reads CASSAQTGYYGYTF. The CDR3 nucleotides read TGTGCCAGCAGTGCACAAACAGGGTACTATGGCTACACCTTC.